These 21 T cell receptor beta chains share one sample of origin, sequenced in a study of blood T cell repertoires in COVID-19. Using immunoSEQ multiplex PCR, the repertoire was profiled, and TCRdb retains in-frame clones only, with some absent. The sample lists about 320,000 clones, approximately 86% occurring once. Sequenced: PBMCs or T cells enriched from blood (not recorded which). The origin of the receptors is a woman under 30 who had recovered from COVID-19.

J is TRBJ2-3 and V is TRBV6-6, with a weak D call TRBD1 (6 bases). The germline V gene has CDR1 MNHNY and CDR2 SVGAGI (reference sequence). This CDR3 contains 16 residues. Trimming took 5 bases from V and 1 from J, leaving 16 bases between them. The CDR3 sequence is CASSRIQGSGTDTQYF. The CDR3 DNA is TGTGCCAGCAGTCGAATACAGGGTTCGGGCACAGATACGCAGTATTTT.

V usage is TRBV7-2 and J usage is TRBJ2-7, with TRBD2 identical over 8 bases. The V gene end was trimmed by 6 bases and the J gene end by 0 bases; junction bases not matched to a gene: 13. Germline loops: CDR1 SGHTA, CDR2 FQGNSA. The CDR3 has 17 amino acids. CDR3: CASSLYAGGGSSYEQYF. Written as DNA, the CDR3 is TGTGCCAGCAGTTTATACGCGGGGGGCGGAAGCTCCTACGAGCAGTACTTC.

The chain links TRBV27 to TRBJ2-7, with TRBD2 as a possible D gene (7 bases). The germline CDR1 and CDR2 sequences are MNHEY and SMNVEV (reference sequence). V was clipped by 6 bases and J by 6 bases, with 15 bases between them. This CDR3 has 13 residues. The DNA of the CDR3 is TGTGCCAGCAGCCGGTACAGGGAGGGCGAGCAGTACTTC. Its translation is CASSRYREGEQYF.

The V gene is TRBV28, the J gene TRBJ1-5; D not certain. Trimming removed 7 bases at V and 4 bases at J, with 14 bases between. This CDR3 has 14 residues. CDR1 and CDR2 from the germline V gene are MDHEN and SYDVKM. The CDR3 loop reads CASNEVTPNQPQHF. The CDR3 DNA follows: TGTGCCAGCAACGAGGTGACCCCTAATCAGCCCCAGCATTTT.

This clone was recorded a few times. The rearrangement uses TRBV5-1 and TRBJ2-2; 7 bases match TRBD1. Germline CDR1 SGHRS, CDR2 YFSETQ. This CDR3 is 13 amino acids long. Trimming at V came to 8 bases and at J to 3 bases, leaving 4 bases not matched to a gene. CDR3 sequence (DNA): TGCGCCAGTCATACAGGGGACACCGGGGAGCTGTTTTTT. Translated, it gives CASHTGDTGELFF.

The chain couples TRBV7-9 to TRBJ2-3; 10 positions agree with TRBD2. CDR3 length: 15 residues. Germline CDR1 SEHNR, CDR2 FQNEAQ (reference sequence). J lost 2 bases, V lost 8 bases, and 7 bases had no gene match. The CDR3 loop reads CASRAAGGFTDTQYF. The CDR3 DNA sequence: TGTGCCAGCCGGGCAGCGGGAGGGTTCACAGATACGCAGTATTTT.

This clone turned up a few times. V gene TRBV12-3 or TRBV12-4 combines with J gene TRBJ2-1; D not certain. Trimming took 6 bases from V and 3 from J, leaving 9 bases between them. The CDR3 is made up of 13 amino acids. The CDR3 nucleotides read TGTGCCAGCAGACGGTCTGACTACAATGAGCAGTTCTTC. Translation: CASRRSDYNEQFF.

The rearrangement links TRBV6-5 to TRBJ1-5, with TRBD1 matching over 7 bases. Germline V gene data show CDR1 as MNHEY and CDR2 as SVGAGI. The CDR3 covers 13 residues. Trimming at V came to 7 bases and at J to 5 bases, leaving 5 bases not matched to a gene. As DNA, the CDR3 is TGTGCCAGCATTGGGACAGTTCATCAGCCCCAGCATTTT. It is translated as CASIGTVHQPQHF.

This clone has a handful of counts. The rearrangement links TRBV24-1 to TRBJ1-1; 8 nucleotides line up with TRBD1. The V gene's germline CDR1 is KGHDR and CDR2 SFDVKD. V lost 0 bases and J lost 4; bases outside the gene matches: 9. This CDR3 contains 17 residues. CDR3 in amino acids: CATSDLLLDREGTEAFF. DNA for the CDR3: TGTGCCACCAGTGATTTGCTTTTGGACAGGGAGGGCACTGAAGCTTTCTTT.

The rearrangement uses TRBV10-3 and TRBJ2-7; 10 positions agree with TRBD2. The CDR3 is 16 amino acids. Per germline, CDR1 ENHRY and CDR2 SYGVKD. V lost 3 bases and J lost 3; bases outside the gene matches: 8. The CDR3 protein is CAISDGLAGEGYEQYF. The CDR3 DNA reads TGTGCCATCAGTGACGGCCTAGCGGGGGAAGGCTACGAGCAGTACTTC.

The chain employs TRBV14 and TRBJ1-3, with 8 bases matching TRBD1. The CDR3 totals 14 residues. With V trimmed by 5 bases and J by 2 bases, 2 bases remained unmatched. Germline V CDR1 and CDR2: SGHDN, FVKESK. The CDR3 protein is CASSEQGAGNTIYF. CDR3 sequence (DNA): TGTGCCAGCAGCGAACAGGGGGCTGGAAACACCATATATTTT.

The V call is TRBV7-9, the J call TRBJ2-1; tentatively, D is TRBD2 (5 bases). CDR1 is SEHNR, CDR2 FQNEAQ, per germline (reference sequence). The CDR3 is made up of 16 amino acids. V was shortened by 5 bases and J by 6 bases, with 20 bases between the two germline ends. CDR3 in amino acids: CASSPPLGINPNEQFF. DNA of the CDR3: TGTGCCAGCAGCCCCCCCCTCGGGATAAACCCCAATGAGCAGTTCTTC.

The V and J genes are TRBV28 and TRBJ1-5, with D uncertain. The CDR3 is made up of 12 amino acids. Trimming removed 1 base from V and 15 bases from J, with 13 bases in between. Germline V CDR1 and CDR2: MDHEN, SYDVKM. CDR3: CASSLYFSLRHF. In DNA form, the CDR3 reads TGTGCCAGCAGTTTATATTTTTCACTAAGGCATTTT.

The V call is TRBV11-2, the J call TRBJ2-5, with 10 positions matching TRBD2. CDR1 is SGHAT, CDR2 FQNNGV, per germline. J was trimmed by 7 bases and V by 4 bases; bases with no gene match: 9. The CDR3 is made up of 15 amino acids. The CDR3 region is CASSSSGGASGTQYF. CDR3 in DNA: TGTGCCAGCAGCTCCAGCGGGGGGGCCTCGGGGACCCAGTACTTC.

The V and J genes are TRBV28 and TRBJ1-5; perhaps TRBD1 as D (6 bases). Germline loops: CDR1 MDHEN, CDR2 SYDVKM. The CDR3 runs to 15 residues. Between the trimmed V and J ends, which lost 3 bases and 5 bases, there was a span of 14 bases. CDR3 DNA: TGTGCCAGCAGTTTCGGGGGGCGAGGATATCAGCCCCAGCATTTT. Translated, it gives CASSFGGRGYQPQHF. The full variable domain, rest sourced from reference TRBV28 and TRBJ1-5, is DVKVTQSSRYLVKRTGEKVFLECVQDMDHENMFWYRQDPGLGLRLIYFSYDVKMKEKGDIPEGYSVSREKKERFSLILESASTNQTSMYLCASSFGGRGYQPQHFGDGTRLSIL.

The V and J genes are TRBV4-3 and TRBJ2-2; possible D gene TRBD2, 6 bases. V was pared by 4 bases and J by 6 bases, with 18 bases between. Germline V CDR1 and CDR2: LGHNA, YSLEER. The CDR3 is made up of 16 amino acids. CDR3 amino acids: CASSLGVGSGAGELFF. The CDR3 DNA follows: TGCGCCAGCAGCCTCGGGGTCGGGAGTGGGGCCGGGGAGCTGTTTTTT.

This chain connects TRBV4-3 to TRBJ2-7, with 8 bases identical to TRBD2. J gave up 0 bases and V 3 bases, and 13 bases lay outside the gene matches. Per germline, CDR1 LGHNA and CDR2 YSLEER. This CDR3 is built from 18 residues. CDR3 sequence reads: CASSHRTVAGIGSYEQYF. In nucleotides, the CDR3 is TGCGCCAGCAGCCACCGAACCGTAGCGGGAATAGGCTCCTACGAGCAGTACTTC.

This chain links TRBV7-2 with TRBJ2-7, with 14 positions matching TRBD2. The CDR3 consists of 15 residues. Germline CDR1 reads SGHTA; CDR2 reads FQGNSA. Trimming took 5 bases from V and 6 from J; bases not matched to a gene: 6. CDR3 region: CASSVGLAGAGEQYF. DNA of the CDR3: TGTGCCAGCAGCGTGGGACTAGCGGGAGCAGGCGAGCAGTACTTC.

This clone was counted once. V and J are TRBV18 and TRBJ2-3; D ambiguous. CDR3 size: 17 residues. Trimming pared 4 bases from V and 0 bases from J, leaving 17 bases between. Per germline, CDR1 KGHSH and CDR2 LQKENI. The CDR3 DNA reads TGTGCCAGCTCACAACAATATAGAGGATTAAGCACAGATACGCAGTATTTT. This codes for CASSQQYRGLSTDTQYF.

The J gene is TRBJ2-1, the V gene TRBV7-3; 8 bases fit TRBD2. This CDR3 is built from 15 residues. Germline V CDR1 and CDR2: SGHTA, FQGTGA. Germline trimming cut 4 bases from V and 5 bases from J; bases unmatched to any gene: 7. The CDR3 protein is CASSSPAGENNEQFF. In nucleotides, the CDR3 is TGTGCCAGCAGCTCACCAGCGGGAGAGAACAATGAGCAGTTCTTC.

The chain carries TRBV5-1 and TRBJ1-1; 7 bases are shared with TRBD1. Germline CDR1 is SGHRS and CDR2 is YFSETQ. This CDR3 spans 15 amino acids. V was pared by 4 bases and J by 4 bases, with 10 bases of the junction left unmatched. The DNA of the CDR3 is TGCGCCAGCAGCCTTTCGACAGGGAGTGGCACTGAAGCTTTCTTT. Residues: CASSLSTGSGTEAFF.